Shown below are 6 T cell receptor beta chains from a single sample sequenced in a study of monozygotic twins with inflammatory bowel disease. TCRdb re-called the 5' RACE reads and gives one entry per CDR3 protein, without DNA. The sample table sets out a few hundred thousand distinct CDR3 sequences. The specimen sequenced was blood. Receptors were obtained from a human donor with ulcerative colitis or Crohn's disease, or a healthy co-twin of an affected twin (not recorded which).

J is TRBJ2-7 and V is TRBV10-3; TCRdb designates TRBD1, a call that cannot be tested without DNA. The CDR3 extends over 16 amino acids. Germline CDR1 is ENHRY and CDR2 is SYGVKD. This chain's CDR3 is CAIRETDRGFSYEQYF.

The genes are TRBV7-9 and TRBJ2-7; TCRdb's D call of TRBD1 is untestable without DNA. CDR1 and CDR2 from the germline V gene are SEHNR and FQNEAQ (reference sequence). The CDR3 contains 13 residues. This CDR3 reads CAIVQDGSYEQYF.

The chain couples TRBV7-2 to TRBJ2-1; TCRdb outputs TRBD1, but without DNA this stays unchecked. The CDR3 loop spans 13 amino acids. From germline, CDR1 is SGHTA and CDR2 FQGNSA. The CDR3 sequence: CASSLGALNEQFF.

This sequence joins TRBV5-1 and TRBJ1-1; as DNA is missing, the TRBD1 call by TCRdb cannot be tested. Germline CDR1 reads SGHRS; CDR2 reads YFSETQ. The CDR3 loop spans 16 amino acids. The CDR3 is CASSLEGQGGNTEAFF.

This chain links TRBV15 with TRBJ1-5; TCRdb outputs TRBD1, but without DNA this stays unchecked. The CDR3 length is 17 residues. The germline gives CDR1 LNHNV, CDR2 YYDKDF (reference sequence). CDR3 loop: CATSRDLTGDSNQPQHF.

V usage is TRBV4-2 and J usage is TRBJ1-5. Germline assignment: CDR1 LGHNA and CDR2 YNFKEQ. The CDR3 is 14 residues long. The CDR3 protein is CASSQEGEVQPQHF.